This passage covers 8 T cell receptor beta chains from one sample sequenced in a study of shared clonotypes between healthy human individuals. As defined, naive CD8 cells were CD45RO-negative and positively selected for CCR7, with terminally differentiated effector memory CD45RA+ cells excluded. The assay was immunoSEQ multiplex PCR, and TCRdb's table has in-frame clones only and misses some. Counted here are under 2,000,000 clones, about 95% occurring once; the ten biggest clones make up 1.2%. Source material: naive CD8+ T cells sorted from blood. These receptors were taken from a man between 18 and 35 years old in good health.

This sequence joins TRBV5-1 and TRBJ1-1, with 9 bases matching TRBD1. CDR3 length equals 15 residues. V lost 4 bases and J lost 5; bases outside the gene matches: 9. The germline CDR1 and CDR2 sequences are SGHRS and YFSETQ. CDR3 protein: CASSPGTGGVTEAFF. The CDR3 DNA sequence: TGCGCCAGCAGCCCCGGAACAGGGGGCGTAACTGAAGCTTTCTTT.

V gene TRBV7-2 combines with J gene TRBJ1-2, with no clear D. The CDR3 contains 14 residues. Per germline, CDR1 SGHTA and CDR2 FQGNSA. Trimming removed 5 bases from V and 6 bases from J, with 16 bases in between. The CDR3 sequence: CASSRTNSGHGYTF. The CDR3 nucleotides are TGTGCCAGCAGCCGAACAAACAGCGGCCATGGCTACACCTTC.

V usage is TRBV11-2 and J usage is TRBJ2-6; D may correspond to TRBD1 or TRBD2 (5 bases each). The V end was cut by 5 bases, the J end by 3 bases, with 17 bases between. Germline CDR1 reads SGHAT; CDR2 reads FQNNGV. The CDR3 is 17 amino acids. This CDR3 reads CASSQPPWDGGANVLTF. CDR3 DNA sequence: TGTGCCAGCAGCCAGCCGCCGTGGGACGGTGGGGCCAACGTCCTGACTTTC.

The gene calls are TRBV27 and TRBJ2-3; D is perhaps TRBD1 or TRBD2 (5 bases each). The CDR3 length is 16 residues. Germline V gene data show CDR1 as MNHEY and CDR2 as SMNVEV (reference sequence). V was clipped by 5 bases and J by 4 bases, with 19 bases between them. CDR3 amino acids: CASSKLGVAVADTQYF. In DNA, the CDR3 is TGTGCCAGCAGTAAGCTGGGGGTAGCCGTAGCAGATACGCAGTATTTT.

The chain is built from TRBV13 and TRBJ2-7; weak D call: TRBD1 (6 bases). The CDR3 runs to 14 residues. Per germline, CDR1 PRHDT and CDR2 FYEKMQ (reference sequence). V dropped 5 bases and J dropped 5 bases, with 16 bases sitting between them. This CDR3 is CASSEWQGRNEQYF. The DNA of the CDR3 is TGTGCCAGCAGCGAATGGCAGGGGCGGAACGAGCAGTACTTC.

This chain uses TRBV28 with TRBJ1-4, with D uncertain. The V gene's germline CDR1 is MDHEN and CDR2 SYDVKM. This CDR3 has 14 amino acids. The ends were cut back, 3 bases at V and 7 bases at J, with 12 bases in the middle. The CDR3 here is CASSFRLGPEKLFF. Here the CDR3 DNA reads TGTGCCAGCAGTTTCCGCTTAGGACCTGAAAAACTGTTTTTT. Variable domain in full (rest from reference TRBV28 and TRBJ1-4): DVKVTQSSRYLVKRTGEKVFLECVQDMDHENMFWYRQDPGLGLRLIYFSYDVKMKEKGDIPEGYSVSREKKERFSLILESASTNQTSMYLCASSFRLGPEKLFFGSGTQLSVL.

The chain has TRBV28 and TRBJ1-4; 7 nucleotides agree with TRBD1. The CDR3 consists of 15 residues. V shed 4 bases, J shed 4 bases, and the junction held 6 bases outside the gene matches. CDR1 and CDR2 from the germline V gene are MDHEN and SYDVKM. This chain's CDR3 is CASSSGGGGNEKLFF. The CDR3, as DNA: TGTGCCAGCAGTTCCGGAGGGGGCGGTAATGAAAAACTGTTTTTT.

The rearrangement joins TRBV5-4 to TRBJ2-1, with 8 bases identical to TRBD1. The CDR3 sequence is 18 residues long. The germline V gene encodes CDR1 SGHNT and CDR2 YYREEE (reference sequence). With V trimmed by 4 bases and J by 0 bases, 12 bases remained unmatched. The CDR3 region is CASSGGGTGLSSYNEQFF. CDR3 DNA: TGTGCCAGCAGCGGAGGGGGGACAGGCCTAAGCTCCTACAATGAGCAGTTCTTC.